Listed here are 7 T cell receptor beta chains from one sample, sequenced in a study of CD8 T cells in ankylosing spondylitis (dated by TCRdb to 2016 to 2017). The library was produced with 5' RACE. Instrument on record: Illumina MiSeq. The public reads were reanalyzed by TCRdb: fastp trimming at Q25, MiXCR alignment, in-frame beta chains only. A single entry per CDR3 protein holds the most common genes and DNA from its merged rows. Here the sample has 37,000 or so distinct CDR3 sequences; approximately 17% occur a single time. 35% to 50% of the sample goes to the ten largest clones. Sequencing used blood. Source of these receptors: a male donor with ankylosing spondylitis or in good health (not recorded which).

This chain connects TRBV12-3 or TRBV12-4 to TRBJ2-1; D is possibly TRBD2 (7 bases). CDR3 length equals 15 residues. Trimming cost V 6 bases and J 0 bases, with 12 bases left between them. The CDR3 coding sequence is TGTGCCAGCAGACCAAGGGGGGGCTCCTACAATGAGCAGTTCTTC. Protein: CASRPRGGSYNEQFF.

V gene TRBV5-1 combines with J gene TRBJ2-2; 9 nucleotides align to TRBD2. The CDR3 covers 15 residues. Germline V lookup: CDR1 SGHRS, CDR2 YFSETQ. V shed 3 bases, J shed 2 bases, and the junction held 2 bases outside the gene matches. The CDR3 bases are TGCGCCAGCAGCTCCGGGACTAGCAACACCGGGGAGCTGTTTTTT. Translation gives CASSSGTSNTGELFF. The full variable domain, in which reference TRBV5-1 and TRBJ2-2 provide the parts outside the CDR3, is KAGVTQTPRYLIKTRGQQVTLSCSPISGHRSVSWYQQTPGQGLQFLFEYFSETQRNKGNFPGRFSGRQFSNSRSEMNVSTLELGDSALYLCASSSGTSNTGELFFGEGSRLTVL.

V and J are TRBV5-1 and TRBJ2-2; 8 positions match TRBD1. From germline, CDR1 is SGHRS and CDR2 YFSETQ. The CDR3 sequence is 18 residues long. V shed 4 bases, J shed 7 bases, and the junction held 18 bases outside the gene matches. CDR3 DNA: TGCGCCAGCAGCCTGACGACAGGGGACCCCGCTCTAGGCGGGGAGCTGTTTTTT. Amino acids: CASSLTTGDPALGGELFF.

This chain connects TRBV6-5 to TRBJ2-3; tentative D call: TRBD2 (6 bases). This CDR3 region has 14 residues. V gave up 7 bases and J gave up 0 bases, with 11 bases separating them. Germline CDR1 MNHEY, CDR2 SVGAGI. The CDR3 DNA sequence: TGTGCCAGCAAAATGGGACTTAGCACAGATACGCAGTATTTT. Translation: CASKMGLSTDTQYF.

The chain recombines TRBV5-5 with TRBJ2-2, with D unclear. The V and J ends lost 1 base and 7 bases respectively, with 17 bases between them. Germline CDR1 SGHKS, CDR2 YYEKEE (reference sequence). The CDR3 spans 16 residues. CDR3 nucleotide sequence: TGTGCCAGCAGCTTGTCCAGCTCTTTGGTTGGCGGGGAGCTGTTTTTT. Amino acid sequence: CASSLSSSLVGGELFF.

The rearrangement joins TRBV7-3 to TRBJ2-1; TRBD1 is a possible D gene (6 bases). Trimming shortened V by 5 bases and J by 0 bases, and 11 bases separated the two germline ends. The CDR3 spans 15 residues. CDR1 is SGHTA and CDR2 is FQGTGA in the germline V gene. The CDR3 loop reads CASSLDRSSYNEQFF. CDR3 sequence (DNA): TGTGCCAGCAGCCTCGACAGGAGCTCCTACAATGAGCAGTTCTTC.

This clonotype was counted between two and nine times. The CDR3 loop reads CSARDSKKGGNTIYF. CDR3 coding DNA: TGCAGTGCTAGAGACAGCAAGAAAGGGGGAAACACCATATATTTT. The V and J genes are TRBV20-1 and TRBJ1-3; the D is unclear. CDR3 length: 15 amino acids. Germline V CDR1 and CDR2: DFQATT, SNEGSKA (reference sequence). Trimming pared 0 bases from V and 4 bases from J, leaving 13 bases between.